This T cell receptor beta chain was sequenced during a study of control samples from healthy donors and cancer patients. Sequencing was performed with immunoSEQ multiplex PCR; in TCRdb, only in-frame clones are kept and a portion is missing. The table includes about 120,000 clones, about 92% detected once. CDR3 length equals 13 residues. The V end was cut by 5 bases, the J end by 9 bases, with 15 bases between. This receptor was identified in a man aged 80 or over with head and neck cancer. Input material: PBMCs. This sequence joins TRBV12-3 or TRBV12-4 and TRBJ2-3; possible D gene TRBD2, 6 bases. The CDR3 sequence is CASSHGGPGTQYF. DNA of the CDR3: TGTGCCAGCAGTCACGGAGGGCCGGGAACGCAGTATTTT.